The present entry profiles one T cell receptor (beta chain) with its context. The antigen is not known. The data were taken from a study of T cells in Graves' hyperthyroidism and ophthalmopathy. The hyperthyroidism was newly diagnosed and had lasted under 2 months; the patients were aged 18 to 65. The study left out patients who had uncontrolled infection, other autoimmune disease, pregnancy or lactation. Each diagnosis was grounded in clinical symptoms, serum thyroxine and TRAb, thyroid ultrasound, and orbital computed tomography. Study-wide findings and caveats: Before onset, ophthalmopathy was predicted by the model a median 6.5 months earlier.

Looked up from germline, CDR1 is SEHNR and CDR2 is FQNEAQ (reference sequence). The CDR3 consists of 11 residues. It was RNA transcripts that yielded the amplified TCR beta CDR3 regions. The TCR CDR3 was amplified in a first-round RT-PCR using the HTBI primer set. One entry per CDR3 protein, called by TCRdb with MiXCR from the multiplex PCR reads. This sample has roughly 840,000 distinct CDR3 sequences, with over 35% found just once. The chain couples TRBV7-9 to TRBJ2-5; D remains unclear. The J call may be mistaken, given a closer DNA end match to TRBJ2-1. Source material: blood. The sequence derives from a man between 18 and 29 years old with Graves' hyperthyroidism. The CDR3 DNA is TGTGCCATCCGTATCGGCAATGAGCAGTTCTTC. Translating it yields CAIRIGNEQFF.